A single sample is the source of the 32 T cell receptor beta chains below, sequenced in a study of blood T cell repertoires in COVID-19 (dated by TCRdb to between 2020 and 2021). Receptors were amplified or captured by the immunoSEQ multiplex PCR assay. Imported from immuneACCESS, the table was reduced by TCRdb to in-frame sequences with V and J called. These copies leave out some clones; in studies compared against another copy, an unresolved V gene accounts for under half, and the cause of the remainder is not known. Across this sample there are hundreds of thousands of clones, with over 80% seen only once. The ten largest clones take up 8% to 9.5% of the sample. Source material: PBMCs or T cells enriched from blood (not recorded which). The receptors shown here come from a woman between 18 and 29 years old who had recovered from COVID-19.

The CDR3 sequence is CASSLALVRSGSLGEQFF. The CDR3 nucleotides are TGTGCCAGCAGCTTAGCCTTAGTTCGTAGCGGGAGTTTGGGTGAGCAGTTCTTC. The chain carries TRBV7-6 and TRBJ2-1, with 9 bases lining up with TRBD2. The CDR3 consists of 18 residues. V shed 0 bases, J shed 9 bases, and the junction held 15 bases outside the gene matches. Germline V gene data show CDR1 as SGHVS and CDR2 as FNYEAQ.

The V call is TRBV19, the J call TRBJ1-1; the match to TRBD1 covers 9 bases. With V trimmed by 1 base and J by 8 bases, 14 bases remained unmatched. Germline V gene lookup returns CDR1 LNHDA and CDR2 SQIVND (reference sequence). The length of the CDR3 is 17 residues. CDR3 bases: TGTGCCAGTAGTATAGGGGGTGGGAACAGGGGGCCCGCAGAAGCTTTCTTT. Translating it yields CASSIGGGNRGPAEAFF.

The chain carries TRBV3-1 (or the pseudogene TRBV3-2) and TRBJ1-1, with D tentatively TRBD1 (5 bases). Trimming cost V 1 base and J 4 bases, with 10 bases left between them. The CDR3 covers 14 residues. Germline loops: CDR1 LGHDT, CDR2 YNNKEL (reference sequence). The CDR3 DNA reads TGTGCCAGCAGCCAAGCAGGGCCGGGCACTGAAGCTTTCTTT. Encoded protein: CASSQAGPGTEAFF.

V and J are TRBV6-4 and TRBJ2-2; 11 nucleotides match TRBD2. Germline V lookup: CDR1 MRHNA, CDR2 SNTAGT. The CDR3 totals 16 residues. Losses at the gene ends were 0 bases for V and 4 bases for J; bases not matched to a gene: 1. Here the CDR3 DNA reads TGTGCCAGCAGTGACTCTAGCGGGGGGGCCACCGGGGAGCTGTTTTTT. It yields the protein CASSDSSGGATGELFF.

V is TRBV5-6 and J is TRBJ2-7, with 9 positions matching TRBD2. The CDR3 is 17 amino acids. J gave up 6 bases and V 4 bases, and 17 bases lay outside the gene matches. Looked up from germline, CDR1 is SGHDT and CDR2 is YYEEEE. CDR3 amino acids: CASSLPESLAGLGEQYF. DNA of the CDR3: TGTGCCAGCAGCCTCCCCGAAAGTCTAGCGGGATTAGGCGAGCAGTACTTC.

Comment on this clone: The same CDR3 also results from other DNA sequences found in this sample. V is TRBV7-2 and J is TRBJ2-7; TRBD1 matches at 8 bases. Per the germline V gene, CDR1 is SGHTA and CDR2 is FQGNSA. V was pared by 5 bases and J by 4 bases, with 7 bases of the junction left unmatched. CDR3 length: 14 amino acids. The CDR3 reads CASSPRQGPYEQYF. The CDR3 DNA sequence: TGTGCCAGCAGCCCCCGACAGGGGCCATACGAGCAGTACTTC.

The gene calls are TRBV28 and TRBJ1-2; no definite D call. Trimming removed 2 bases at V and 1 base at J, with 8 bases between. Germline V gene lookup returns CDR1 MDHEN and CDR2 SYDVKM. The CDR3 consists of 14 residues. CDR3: CASSLQIHNYGYTF. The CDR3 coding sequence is TGTGCCAGCAGTTTACAGATACATAACTATGGCTACACCTTC.

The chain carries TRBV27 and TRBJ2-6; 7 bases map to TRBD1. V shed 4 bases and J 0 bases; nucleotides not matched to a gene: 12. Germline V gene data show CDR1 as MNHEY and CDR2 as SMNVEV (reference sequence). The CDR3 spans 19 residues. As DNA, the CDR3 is TGTGCCAGCAGTTCTGTTTTTGGACAGGTGATCTCTGGGGCCAACGTCCTGACTTTC. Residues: CASSSVFGQVISGANVLTF. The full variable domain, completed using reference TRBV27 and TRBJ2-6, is EAQVTQNPRYLITVTGKKLTVTCSQNMNHEYMSWYRQDPGLGLRQIYYSMNVEVTDKGDVPEGYKVSRKEKRNFPLILESPSPNQTSLYFCASSSVFGQVISGANVLTFGAGSRLTVL.

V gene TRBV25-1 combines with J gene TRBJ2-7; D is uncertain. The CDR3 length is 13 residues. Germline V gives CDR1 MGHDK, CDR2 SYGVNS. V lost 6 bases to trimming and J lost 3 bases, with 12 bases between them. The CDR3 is CASSQYPLYEQYF. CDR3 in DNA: TGTGCCAGCAGCCAGTATCCCCTCTACGAGCAGTACTTC.

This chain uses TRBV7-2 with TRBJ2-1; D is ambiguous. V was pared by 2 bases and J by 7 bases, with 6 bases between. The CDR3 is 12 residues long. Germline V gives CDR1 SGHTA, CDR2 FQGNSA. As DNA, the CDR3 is TGTGCCAGCAGCTTAAGTCGGAATGAGCAGTTCTTC. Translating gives CASSLSRNEQFF.

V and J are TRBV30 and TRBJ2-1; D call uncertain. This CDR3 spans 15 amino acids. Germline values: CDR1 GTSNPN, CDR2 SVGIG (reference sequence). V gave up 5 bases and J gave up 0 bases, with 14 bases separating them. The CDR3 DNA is TGTGCCTGGTCGCTCGGTATGAGCTCCTACAATGAGCAGTTCTTC. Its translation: CAWSLGMSSYNEQFF. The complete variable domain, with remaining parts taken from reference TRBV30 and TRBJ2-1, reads SQTIHQWPATLVQPVGSPLSLECTVEGTSNPNLYWYRQAAGRGLQLLFYSVGIGQISSEVPQNLSASRPQDRQFILSSKKLLLSDSGFYLCAWSLGMSSYNEQFFGPGTRLTVL.

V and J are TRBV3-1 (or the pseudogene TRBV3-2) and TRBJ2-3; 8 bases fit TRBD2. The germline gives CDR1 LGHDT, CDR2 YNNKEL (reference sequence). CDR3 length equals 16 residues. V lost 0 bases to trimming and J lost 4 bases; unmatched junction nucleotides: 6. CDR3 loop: CASSQDPGRAADTQYF. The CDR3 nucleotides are TGTGCCAGCAGCCAAGATCCCGGGAGGGCCGCAGATACGCAGTATTTT.

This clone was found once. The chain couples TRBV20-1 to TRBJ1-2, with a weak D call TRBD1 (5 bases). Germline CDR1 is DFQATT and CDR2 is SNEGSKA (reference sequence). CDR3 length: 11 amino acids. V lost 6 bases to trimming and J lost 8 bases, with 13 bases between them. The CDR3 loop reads CSALRGKGYTF. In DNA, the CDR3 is TGCAGTGCCCTCCGGGGGAAAGGCTACACCTTC.

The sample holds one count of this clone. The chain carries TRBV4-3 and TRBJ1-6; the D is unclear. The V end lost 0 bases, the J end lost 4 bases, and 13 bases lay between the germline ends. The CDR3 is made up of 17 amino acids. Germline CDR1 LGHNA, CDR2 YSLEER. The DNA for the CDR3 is TGCGCCAGCAGCCAAGAGAGGAACCGATTTTATAATTCACCCCTCCACTTT. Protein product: CASSQERNRFYNSPLHF.

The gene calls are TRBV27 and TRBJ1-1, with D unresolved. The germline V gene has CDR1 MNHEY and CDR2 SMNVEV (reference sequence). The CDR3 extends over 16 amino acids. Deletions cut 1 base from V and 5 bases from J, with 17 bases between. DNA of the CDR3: TGTGCCAGCAGTTTATGGGCCGGTGGTGCGAAGACTGAAGCTTTCTTT. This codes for CASSLWAGGAKTEAFF.

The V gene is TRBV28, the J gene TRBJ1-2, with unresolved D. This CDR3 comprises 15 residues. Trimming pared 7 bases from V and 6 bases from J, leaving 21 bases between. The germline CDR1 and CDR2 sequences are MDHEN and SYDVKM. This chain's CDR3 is CASTLSYLFQDGYTF. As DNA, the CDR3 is TGTGCCAGCACCCTATCGTATTTGTTTCAAGATGGCTACACCTTC.

The CDR3 region has the DNA TGCGCCAGCAGCCAAGATAGGGCAGGGGTCACCGGGGAGCTGTTTTTT. Protein product: CASSQDRAGVTGELFF. The genes are TRBV4-3 and TRBJ2-2, with D possibly being TRBD1 (6 bases). Trimming removed 0 bases from V and 4 bases from J, with 12 bases in between. CDR3 length: 16 residues. Germline V CDR1 and CDR2: LGHNA, YSLEER.

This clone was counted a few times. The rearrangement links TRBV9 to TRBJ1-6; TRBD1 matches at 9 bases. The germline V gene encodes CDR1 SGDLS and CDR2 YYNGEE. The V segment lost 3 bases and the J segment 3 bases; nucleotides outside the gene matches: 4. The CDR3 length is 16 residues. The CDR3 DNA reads TGTGCCAGCAGCGGCAGGACAGGGGACTATAATTCACCCCTCCACTTT. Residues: CASSGRTGDYNSPLHF.

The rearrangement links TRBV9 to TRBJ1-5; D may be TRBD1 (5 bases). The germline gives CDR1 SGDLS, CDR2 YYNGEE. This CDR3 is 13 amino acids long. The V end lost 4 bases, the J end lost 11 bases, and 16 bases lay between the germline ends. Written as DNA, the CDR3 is TGTGCCAGCAGCAGGGACGGAGGCGGGGCCCAGCATTTT. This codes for CASSRDGGGAQHF.

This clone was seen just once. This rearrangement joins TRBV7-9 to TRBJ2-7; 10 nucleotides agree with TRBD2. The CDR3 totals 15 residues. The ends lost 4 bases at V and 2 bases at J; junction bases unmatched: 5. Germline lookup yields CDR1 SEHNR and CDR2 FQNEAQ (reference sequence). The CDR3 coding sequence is TGTGCCAGCAGCTCCCGGACTAGCGGAACCTACGAGCAGTACTTC. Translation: CASSSRTSGTYEQYF.

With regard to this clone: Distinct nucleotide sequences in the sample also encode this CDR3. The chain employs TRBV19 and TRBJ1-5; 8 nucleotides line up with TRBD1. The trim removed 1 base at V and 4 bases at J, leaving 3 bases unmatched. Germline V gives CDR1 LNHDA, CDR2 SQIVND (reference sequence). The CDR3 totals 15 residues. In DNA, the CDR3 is TGTGCCAGTAGTATAGGGAGACAGGGGAATCAGCCCCAGCATTTT. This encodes CASSIGRQGNQPQHF.

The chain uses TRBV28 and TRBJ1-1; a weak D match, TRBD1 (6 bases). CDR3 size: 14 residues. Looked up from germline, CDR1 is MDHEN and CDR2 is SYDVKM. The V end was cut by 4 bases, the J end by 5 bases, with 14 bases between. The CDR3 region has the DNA TGTGCCAGCAGTTCAACGACTCAGGGGACTGAAGCTTTCTTT. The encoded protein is CASSSTTQGTEAFF.

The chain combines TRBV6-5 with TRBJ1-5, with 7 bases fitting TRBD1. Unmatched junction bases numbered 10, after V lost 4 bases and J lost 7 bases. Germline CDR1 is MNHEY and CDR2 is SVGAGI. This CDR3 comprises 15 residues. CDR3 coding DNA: TGTGCCAGCAGTTCCAGGGGGAGGCTAGGGCAGCCCCAGCATTTT. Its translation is CASSSRGRLGQPQHF.

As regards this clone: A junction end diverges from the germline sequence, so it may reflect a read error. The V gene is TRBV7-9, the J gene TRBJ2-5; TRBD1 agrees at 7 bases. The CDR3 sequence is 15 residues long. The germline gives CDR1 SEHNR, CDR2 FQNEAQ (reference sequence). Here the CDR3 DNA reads TGCGCCAGCAGCCTCAAATTGGGACAGTTGGAGACCCAGTACTTC. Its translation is CASSLKLGQLETQYF.

CDR3 region: CASSSPGTDEQYF. The CDR3 DNA reads as TGTGCCAGCAGCTCACCCGGGACAGACGAGCAGTACTTC. The rearrangement links TRBV7-3 to TRBJ2-7, with 7 bases identical to TRBD1. The junction had 5 bases not matched to a gene; V was cut back by 4 bases and J by 5 bases. Germline loops: CDR1 SGHTA, CDR2 FQGTGA. The CDR3 is 13 amino acids.

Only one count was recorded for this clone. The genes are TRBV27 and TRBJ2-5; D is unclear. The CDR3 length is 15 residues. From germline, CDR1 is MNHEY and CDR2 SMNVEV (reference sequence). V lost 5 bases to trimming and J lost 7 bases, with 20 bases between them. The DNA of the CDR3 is TGTGCCAGCAGTGGAACCGGGTCCGGCTCGGGGACCCAGTACTTC. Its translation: CASSGTGSGSGTQYF.

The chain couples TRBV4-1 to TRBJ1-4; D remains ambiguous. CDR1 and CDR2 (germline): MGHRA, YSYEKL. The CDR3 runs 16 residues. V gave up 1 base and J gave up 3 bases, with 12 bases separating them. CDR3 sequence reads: CASSQAPHSPNEKLFF. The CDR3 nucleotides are TGCGCCAGCAGCCAAGCCCCCCACAGCCCTAATGAAAAACTGTTTTTT.

The CDR3 is CASSLTASLAPYNEQFF. The CDR3 DNA is TGTGCCAGCAGCTTAACGGCCTCCCTAGCCCCTTACAATGAGCAGTTCTTC. The rearrangement uses TRBV7-3 and TRBJ2-1; tentatively, D is TRBD2 (5 bases). Germline loops: CDR1 SGHTA, CDR2 FQGTGA. The CDR3 is 17 residues long. The ends were cut back, 0 bases at V and 4 bases at J, with 16 bases in the middle.

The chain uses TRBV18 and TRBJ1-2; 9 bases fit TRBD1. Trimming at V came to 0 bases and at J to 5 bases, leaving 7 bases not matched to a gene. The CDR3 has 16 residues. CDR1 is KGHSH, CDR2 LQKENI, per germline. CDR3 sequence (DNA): TGTGCCAGCTCACCACCGATAAACAGGGGGCCGTATGGCTACACCTTC. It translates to CASSPPINRGPYGYTF.

CDR3 DNA: TGTGCCAGCTCACCCACAGGGGGGAATGAAAAACTGTTTTTT. Amino acids: CASSPTGGNEKLFF. The chain uses TRBV18 and TRBJ1-4, with 8 bases lining up with TRBD1. Germline V gene sequence: CDR1 KGHSH, CDR2 LQKENI. This CDR3 region has 14 residues. Trimming cost V 3 bases and J 5 bases; bases outside gene matches: 2.

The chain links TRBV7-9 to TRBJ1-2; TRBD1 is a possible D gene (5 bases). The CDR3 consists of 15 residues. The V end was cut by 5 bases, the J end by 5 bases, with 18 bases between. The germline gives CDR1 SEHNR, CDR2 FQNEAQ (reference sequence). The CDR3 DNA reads TGTGCCAGCAGCCCAATGCTTTCGGGGGGATATGGCTACACCTTC. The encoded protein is CASSPMLSGGYGYTF.

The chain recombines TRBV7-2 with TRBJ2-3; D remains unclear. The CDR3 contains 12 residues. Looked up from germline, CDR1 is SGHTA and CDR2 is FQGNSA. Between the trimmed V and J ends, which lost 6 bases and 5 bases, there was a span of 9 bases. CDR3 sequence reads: CASSSHRDTQYF. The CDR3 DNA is TGTGCCAGCAGTTCACACCGAGATACGCAGTATTTT.